This paragraph covers one TCR beta chain sequence. Its antigen specificity is not known. No quality values exist for individual bases; no much larger clone is one base distant. The junction shows trimming of 5 bases on V and 3 bases on J, plus 2 bases between the germline ends. CDR1 and CDR2 are drawn from the germline V gene (reference sequence): MNHEY, SMNVEV. Measured from the cysteine to the phenylalanine, the CDR3 is 11 residues long. Only the CDR3 portion is preserved as DNA: 33 bases, with reading frame beginning at the first base. In total, approximately 700 healthy bone marrow donors made up the cohort. At the time of sampling, all cohort members were nominally healthy, though unrecorded immune exposures were likely present. The donor tested CMV seronegative, placing the donor among the roughly 340 seronegative members of the cohort. Every donor gave a peripheral blood sample, and the peripheral blood mononuclear cells from that sample were used for TCR beta sequencing. The Qiagen DNeasy Blood Extraction Kit was used to extract genomic DNA from the blood cell samples.

The sample belongs to a study of cytomegalovirus exposure and HLA in healthy donors (dated by TCRdb to 2017 to 2019). Regarding the research as a whole: An earlier analysis of approximately 640 of the donors reported roughly 300 Gb of sequence data and more than 90 million unique TCR beta sequences from some 180 million T cells. In an earlier analysis of a few hundred of the donors, high-throughput TCR beta sequencing was used to judge whether each TCR beta V gene segment behaved as functional or pseudogenic. An early release covering some 640 HLA-typed donors comprised approximately 290 gigabases of sequencing data and roughly 85 million unique TCR sequences. Every discovery cohort repertoire had been produced on one sequencing platform. A few DR-DQ haplotypes were handled as single units for association and clustering because linkage in the cohort was strong. The study combined high-throughput TCR immunosequencing, statistical association of individual TCRs with disease status, and machine learning to predict cytomegalovirus infection status. The genetic ancestry cluster associated with self-reported Caucasian donors included 81% of the approximately 430 genotyped donors. The T cell repertoires of some 700 subjects were profiled by immunosequencing and related to cytomegalovirus serostatus. To study patterns of TCR occurrence, a later analysis re-analyzed previously published TCR beta repertoires from around 660 donors and added high-resolution HLA genotyping. Typing coverage varied by locus: about 629-640 donors for A, B, C, DRB1 and DQB1; 522 for DQA1; approximately 570 for DPA1; some 470 for DPB1. Besides the first cohort of about 730 subjects, a separate validation cohort made up of around 120 different subjects was used. A later genetic analysis used genome-wide SNP genotypes for about 60% of the roughly 700 donors, treating that subset as a discovery cohort. The study aimed to test whether signatures of past pathogen exposure could be identified by cataloging public T cell receptors. Among a few hundred genotyped donors of the cohort, an average of roughly 240,000 unique TCR beta nucleotide sequences were sequenced per donor, roughly a sixth of them non-productive. The later analysis used no new phenotypic data to find candidate immune exposures, relying instead on TCR beta sequences and their occurrence across donors. Alongside the repertoire data, information on donor age, sex, ethnicity and CMV serostatus was compiled. HLA typing covered class I and class II loci at four-digit resolution. The paper as a whole reports these results and caveats: Broadly in line with IMGT annotations, most TCR beta V segments showed up in productive rearrangements about 87% or about 30% of the time in an earlier analysis of some 590 of the donors. A further reported finding was that TCR beta sequences accurately predicted the HLA-A and HLA-B alleles for most subjects in the first cohort. V-gene and J-gene trimming of TCR beta chains was associated with a missense DCLRE1C variant in a later genetic analysis, and the association was replicated in an independent cohort. It was suggested by the authors that the approach could potentially be generalized to other disease states and immunological phenotypes. Because HLA typing was missing for some donors at each locus, association tests included only the typed subset. Correlated functional status among segregating V segments might be attributable to linkage disequilibrium, but an unknown experimental factor could not be ruled out. Across donors, most TCR sequences were observed very rarely, whereas some public TCRs were present in many individuals. A few of the identified cytomegalovirus-associated TCR beta chains were confirmed in vitro to be specific for cytomegalovirus antigens. A later analysis found that TCR association rates varied across HLA loci, with DRB1 alleles showing the most associated TCRs and HLA-C alleles the fewest. In a later analysis, HLA-associated TCR beta chains showed more clonal expansion and lower generation probabilities than non-associated chains that were equally common. The study listed 164 TCR beta chains as associated with cytomegalovirus. The cohort was sequenced for TCR beta chains only, and without alpha or paired-chain data the features that could be detected were limited. According to a later genetic analysis, donors in an Asian-associated ancestry cluster had fewer N-insertions in productive TCRs than the approximately 650-donor mean. A later analysis found that most CMV-associated TCR beta chains appeared HLA-restricted, with HLA associations seemingly driven largely by CMV exposure. Strong co-occurrence of HLA alleles, especially DR and DQ, made assigning TCR associations to individual alleles difficult. The only immune exposure information available for the cohort was CMV serostatus. The sequencing pipeline was judged likely to have produced a cluster of highly shared sequence variants as a technical artifact. Sequencing depth was assumed to be roughly uniform across donors in the presence/absence analyses, though that assumption may not hold. The earlier analysis of fewer than 750 of the donors excluded fewer than 20 rarely observed V segments, including chromosome 9 orphons, because counts were too low. Some IMGT-functional V segments, including TRBV6-2 and TRBV6-3, could not be distinguished by the 87-base-pair reads and were therefore excluded. A later analysis associated 15,000 to 20,000 TCR beta sequences with specific HLA alleles at a false discovery rate of 0.05. Several of the top co-occurrence clusters appeared to be linked to parvovirus B19, influenza, CMV and Epstein-Barr virus, according to a later analysis. Cytomegalovirus status was reported to be diagnosed by the classifier with high specificity and sensitivity in both the original and validation cohorts.

Receptor amplification or capture employed the immunoSEQ multiplex PCR assay. For the multiplex PCR, a mixture combining 60 forward primers for TCR Vbeta segments and 13 reverse primers for TCR Jbeta segments was used. A multiplex PCR assay on genomic DNA amplified the CDR3 region of rearranged TCR beta genes. The amplified TCR beta libraries were sequenced on the Illumina HiSeq System as 87-base-pair reads. As for how the authors treated the data: A later analysis counted about 82 million unique TCR beta chains across the 666 repertoires, and roughly 11 million of these chains were shared by at least two donors. Raw reads were error-corrected and collapsed into unique sequences by a nearest-neighbor algorithm in which closely related sequences were merged to remove PCR and sequencing errors. CDR3 sequences were aligned to IMGT reference sequences to assign V, D and J gene segments. For a sequence to be retained, a match of at least six nucleotides was required to both a V gene segment and a J gene segment. Rearrangements were called productive when the CDR3 lacked stop codons and stayed in frame with V and J; all others were non-productive. CDR3 was defined according to IMGT convention as the region running from the second conserved V-encoded cysteine to the conserved J-encoded phenylalanine. The earlier analysis of 450 to 750 of the donors excluded any sequence lacking an unambiguous match to a single V gene segment. An earlier analysis of fewer than 750 of the donors called V segments functional above 56.7% productive rearrangements and segregating when the between-donor standard deviation exceeded 5%. To diagnose cytomegalovirus status from the catalog of TCR beta chain sequences, a statistical classification framework was built. V and J gene assignment, in a later analysis, came from comparing TCR nucleotide sequences with IMGT/GENE-DB human TR gene sequences. Using the TCRdist pipeline, a later analysis assigned CDR3 sequences along with most-parsimonious VDJ recombination scenarios. In a later analysis, each TCR beta chain was defined by its CDR3 amino acid sequence together with its V-gene family, and reads lacking a unique V-gene family were excluded. A later analysis removed 500 to 600 highly shared, low-generation-probability nucleotide sequences to deal with suspected cross-contamination and a sequencing artifact. In a later analysis, a clonal expansion index was calculated for each public chain from normalized within-repertoire ranks of inferred template counts. A later analysis computed generation probabilities with a VDJ recombination model fitted to out-of-frame rearrangements, and checked the results against IGoR. In a later analysis, hypergeometric tests were used to score TCR-TCR, TCR-HLA and TCR-CMV co-occurrence, with a repertoire-size bias correction applied to TCR pairs. In a later analysis, false discovery rates were estimated by permuting HLA or CMV assignments 20 times. In a later analysis, co-occurring TCRs were grouped using DBSCAN, and TCRdist sequence similarity was added for clustering within HLA-allele-positive subsets. Repertoires with fewer than 30,000 or more than 120,000 public chains, plus five repertoires with anomalous nucleotide sharing, were excluded from co-occurrence clustering. This is the immuneACCESS table as TCRdb keeps it, with only in-frame sequences that have V and J called. A part of the clones is gone; compared with another copy, unresolved V genes explain less than half, and the rest is unexplained. That table is the source of V, J and clone size, and D and trimming were worked out from the DNA. This sample is represented by under 200,000 clones; around three quarters of them were singletons. The ten largest clones add up to around 5.7% of the sample.

Sequencing input: PBMCs. This receptor was obtained from a man aged 35 to 55 in good health and CMV-seronegative. This chain joins TRBV27 to TRBJ2-1; the D gene remains uncertain. Here is the DNA: TGTGCCAGCAGTCTCTACAATGAGCAGTTCTTC. It encodes CASSLYNEQFF.